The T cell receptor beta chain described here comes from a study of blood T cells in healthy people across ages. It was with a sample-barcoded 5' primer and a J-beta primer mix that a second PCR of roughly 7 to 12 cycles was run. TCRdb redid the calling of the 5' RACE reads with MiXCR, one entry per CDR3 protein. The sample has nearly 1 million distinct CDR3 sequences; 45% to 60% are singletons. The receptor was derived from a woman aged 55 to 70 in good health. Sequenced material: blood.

CDR3 in DNA: TGTGCCAGCAGCCAAGAGGCTAGGACTAGCGAATTCTCCTACGAGCAGTACTTC. Its protein product is CASSQEARTSEFSYEQYF. The V gene is TRBV14, the J gene TRBJ2-7; TRBD2 agrees at 9 bases. The germline gives CDR1 SGHDN, CDR2 FVKESK. J lost 0 bases, V lost 0 bases, and 9 bases had no gene match. The CDR3 sequence is 18 residues long.